This TCR beta chain appears in the sequencing data of a study of shared clonotypes between healthy human individuals. Study-level results: Naive CD4 clonotype sharing across a handful of donors was around 5.5%.

A remark on this clone: Its antigen is unidentified.

The CDR3 spans 17 residues. Germline V gives CDR1 SEHNR, CDR2 FQNEAQ (reference sequence). V dropped 5 bases and J dropped 0; count of bases not matched to a gene: 10. Some clones are missing from TCRdb's copy, which holds only in-frame ones; the method was immunoSEQ multiplex PCR. The sample consists of about 1.5 million clones, 95% to 99% of them appearing once. This clonotype was sampled from a man aged 25 to 40 in good health. The V gene is TRBV7-9, the J gene TRBJ2-4; the match to TRBD2 covers 7 bases. The sample was naive CD4+ T cells sorted from blood. Described subset: CD45RA+ positively selected. The CDR3: CASSLLADPIAKNIQYF. The CDR3, as DNA: TGTGCCAGCAGCCTTCTAGCGGACCCTATAGCCAAAAACATTCAGTACTTC.